This TCR beta chain comes out of a study of regulatory T cells in long-lasting Graves disease. Described time point: persistent/refractory GD, antithyroid drugs over 5 years with positive TRAb. Making the TCR library involved RNA that had been extracted from PBMCs. Building of the TCR beta libraries involved iRepertoire HTBI primers and Arm-PCR of CDR3 regions. TCRdb independently ran MiXCR on the multiplex PCR reads; one entry per CDR3 protein. The sample lists a few hundred thousand distinct CDR3 sequences, 23% occurring once. The V and J ends lost 0 bases and 3 bases respectively, with 10 bases between them. The CDR3 extends over 14 amino acids. The germline V gene has CDR1 SGDLS and CDR2 YYNGEE.

This chain joins TRBV9 and TRBJ2-7; no firm D call. The receptor's source is a woman aged 40 to 50 with Graves disease. Sequencing used peripheral blood mononuclear cells (PBMCs), obtained when the disease was refractory, from a patient treated with antithyroid drugs. CDR3 sequence reads: CASSVGVGDYEQYF. For the CDR3, the DNA is TGTGCCAGCAGCGTAGGTGTAGGAGACTACGAGCAGTACTTC.